One sample yielded the 17 T cell receptor beta chains listed below, sequenced in a study of blood T cell repertoires in COVID-19. The table came from immunoSEQ multiplex PCR; TCRdb's copy has only in-frame clones and leaves some out. The table lists some 370,000 clones, 83% of them singletons. Sequencing was carried out using PBMCs or T cells enriched from blood (not recorded which). Receptor source: a woman aged 45-65 years who had recovered from COVID-19.

The chain has TRBV7-9 and TRBJ2-1; 8 bases fit TRBD1. Germline values: CDR1 SEHNR, CDR2 FQNEAQ (reference sequence). V lost 4 bases to trimming and J lost 3 bases; unmatched junction nucleotides: 5. This CDR3 is 15 amino acids long. The CDR3 coding sequence is TGTGCCAGCAGCTCAGGAGGACAGGGCTACAATGAGCAGTTCTTC. It translates to CASSSGGQGYNEQFF.

The chain is built from TRBV3-1 (or the pseudogene TRBV3-2) and TRBJ1-4, with D unresolved. V lost 4 bases to trimming and J lost 7 bases, with 7 bases between them. The length of the CDR3 is 12 residues. Germline-derived CDR1 and CDR2 are LGHDT and YNNKEL (reference sequence). The CDR3 spells CASSPRGEKLFF. The DNA of the CDR3 is TGTGCCAGCAGCCCCCGAGGTGAAAAACTGTTTTTT.

Comments on this clone: Because the CDR3's place on the DNA is in doubt, the DNA is left out and the CDR3 is given as listed by TCRdb. V is TRBV6-2 or TRBV6-3 and J is TRBJ1-6. The CDR3 is 13 residues long, counting both termini. From germline, CDR1 is MNHEY and CDR2 SVGEGT. CDR3 loop: CASSSSLNSPLHF.

This chain uses TRBV3-1 (or the pseudogene TRBV3-2) with TRBJ1-6; 8 positions agree with TRBD1. Trimming at V came to 10 bases and at J to 8 bases, leaving 7 bases not matched to a gene. The CDR3 loop spans 13 amino acids. Per the germline V gene, CDR1 is LGHDT and CDR2 is YNNKEL (reference sequence). CDR3 sequence reads: CATKTGVDSPLHF. As DNA, the CDR3 is TGTGCCACCAAGACAGGGGTGGATTCACCCCTCCACTTT.

The rearrangement links TRBV10-3 to TRBJ2-7; 11 bases fit TRBD1. The CDR3 is 14 amino acids. Germline CDR1 and CDR2: ENHRY and SYGVKD. J lost 4 bases, V lost 6 bases, and 5 bases had no gene match. CDR3 bases: TGTGCCATCAGACTCGGACAGGGGGCTTACGAGCAGTACTTC. Translation: CAIRLGQGAYEQYF.

This chain uses TRBV30 with TRBJ1-3; perhaps TRBD1 as D (6 bases). Per the germline V gene, CDR1 is GTSNPN and CDR2 is SVGIG (reference sequence). The CDR3 extends over 13 amino acids. Deletions cut 5 bases from V and 3 bases from J, with 11 bases between. In DNA form, the CDR3 reads TGTGCCTGGGAACAGGGCGGTGGAAACACCATATATTTT. Its translation is CAWEQGGGNTIYF.

This chain uses TRBV7-2 with TRBJ1-5; D gene ambiguous. Trimming stripped 5 bases from V and 3 bases from J, with 8 bases between. This CDR3 has 13 amino acids. Germline lookup yields CDR1 SGHTA and CDR2 FQGNSA. The CDR3: CASSVSPNQPQHF. The CDR3 coding sequence is TGTGCCAGCAGCGTCTCCCCCAATCAGCCCCAGCATTTT.

The chain recombines TRBV6-4 with TRBJ2-1; D unresolved. Germline values: CDR1 MRHNA, CDR2 SNTAGT. CDR3 length: 14 amino acids. Trimming took off 6 bases at V and 0 bases at J, with 9 bases between the two ends. The CDR3 bases are TGTGCCAGCAGCCCACAAAGCTCCTACAATGAGCAGTTCTTC. Its protein is CASSPQSSYNEQFF.

The chain couples TRBV6-4 to TRBJ1-1, with 9 positions matching TRBD1. Per germline, CDR1 MRHNA and CDR2 SNTAGT. Losses at the gene ends were 6 bases for V and 1 base for J; bases not matched to a gene: 6. CDR3 size: 15 residues. CDR3 in amino acids: CASRIQGAANTEAFF. The CDR3, as DNA: TGTGCCAGCAGAATACAGGGGGCTGCGAACACTGAAGCTTTCTTT.

The rearrangement uses TRBV15 and TRBJ1-2; TRBD1 matches at 8 bases. V lost 5 bases and J lost 7; bases outside the gene matches: 9. This CDR3 is 14 amino acids long. Germline values: CDR1 LNHNV, CDR2 YYDKDF (reference sequence). The DNA for the CDR3 is TGTGCCACCAGCCCCGACAGGGGCCCTGGTGGCTACACCTTC. It specifies CATSPDRGPGGYTF.

This rearrangement joins TRBV4-2 to TRBJ2-1; a possible D gene is TRBD2 (6 bases). Looked up from germline, CDR1 is LGHNA and CDR2 is YNFKEQ. This CDR3 spans 15 amino acids. The V gene lost 6 bases and the J gene lost 8 bases, with 20 bases spanning the gap. CDR3 loop: CASRESSSRDDEQFF. In nucleotides, the CDR3 is TGTGCCAGCAGAGAGTCGTCGTCGCGGGATGATGAGCAGTTCTTC.

The chain has TRBV4-1 and TRBJ1-2, with 8 bases lining up with TRBD1. The CDR3 covers 16 residues. Germline lookup yields CDR1 MGHRA and CDR2 YSYEKL. V gave up 2 bases and J gave up 7 bases; unmatched junction bases: 12. CDR3 protein: CASSQRTDRATGGYTF. Written as DNA, the CDR3 is TGCGCCAGCAGCCAACGGACGGACAGGGCGACTGGTGGCTACACCTTC.

The rearrangement links TRBV11-3 to TRBJ2-7; D is uncertain. The CDR3 sequence is 12 residues long. Trimming removed 3 bases from V and 4 bases from J, with 7 bases in between. Looked up from germline, CDR1 is SGHNT and CDR2 is YENEEA. CDR3 protein: CASSFADYEQYF. The CDR3 bases are TGTGCCAGCAGCTTTGCAGATTACGAGCAGTACTTC. Together with reference TRBV11-3 and TRBJ2-7, the CDR3 gives the full variable domain: EAGVVQSPRYKIIEKKQPVAFWCNPISGHNTLYWYLQNLGQGPELLIRYENEEAVDDSQLPKDRFSAERLKGVDSTLKIQPAELGDSAVYLCASSFADYEQYFGPGTRLTVT.

The sample holds one count of this clone. The chain recombines TRBV2 with TRBJ1-2; TRBD1 is a possible D gene (6 bases). CDR1 and CDR2 from the germline V gene are SNHLY and FYNNEI. The CDR3 is made up of 11 amino acids. Between the trimmed V and J ends, which lost 7 bases and 9 bases, there was a span of 12 bases. CDR3 sequence: CASTEQGRYTF. CDR3 DNA: TGTGCCAGCACGGAACAGGGCCGCTACACCTTC.

J is TRBJ2-5 and V is TRBV7-2; TRBD2 aligns across 13 bases. The CDR3 contains 16 residues. V shed 5 bases and J 4 bases; nucleotides not matched to a gene: 7. Germline lookup yields CDR1 SGHTA and CDR2 FQGNSA. The DNA of the CDR3 is TGTGCCAGCAGCACTAGCGGGGGGGCCGGTGGAGAGACCCAGTACTTC. Translation gives CASSTSGGAGGETQYF. Drawing the rest from reference TRBV7-2 and TRBJ2-5, the complete variable domain is GAGVSQSPSNKVTEKGKDVELRCDPISGHTALYWYRQSLGQGLEFLIYFQGNSAPDKSGLPSDRFSAERTGGSVSTLTIQRTQQEDSAVYLCASSTSGGAGGETQYFGPGTRLLVL.

The CDR3 coding sequence is TGTGCCAGCAGCTCCGACCCCGGCAGGGCAGGTGAAGCTTTCTTT. Protein product: CASSSDPGRAGEAFF. The chain employs TRBV7-9 and TRBJ1-1, with D possibly TRBD1 on 5 matching bases. The V end lost 4 bases, the J end lost 7 bases, and 19 bases lay between the germline ends. Germline loops: CDR1 SEHNR, CDR2 FQNEAQ (reference sequence). The CDR3 loop spans 15 amino acids. The whole variable domain, remainder taken from reference TRBV7-9 and TRBJ1-1, is DTGVSQNPRHKITKRGQNVTFRCDPISEHNRLYWYRQTLGQGPEFLTYFQNEAQLEKSRLLSDRFSAERPKGSFSTLEIQRTEQGDSAMYLCASSSDPGRAGEAFFGQGTRLTVV.

The rearrangement uses TRBV11-3 and TRBJ1-1, with TRBD1 matching 9 bases. CDR1 SGHNT and CDR2 YENEEA come from the germline V gene. The junction had 4 bases not matched to a gene; V was cut back by 5 bases and J by 3 bases. This CDR3 spans 14 amino acids. CDR3 nucleotides: TGTGCCAGCAGCATCCGGACAGGGGACACTGAAGCTTTCTTT. It translates to CASSIRTGDTEAFF.